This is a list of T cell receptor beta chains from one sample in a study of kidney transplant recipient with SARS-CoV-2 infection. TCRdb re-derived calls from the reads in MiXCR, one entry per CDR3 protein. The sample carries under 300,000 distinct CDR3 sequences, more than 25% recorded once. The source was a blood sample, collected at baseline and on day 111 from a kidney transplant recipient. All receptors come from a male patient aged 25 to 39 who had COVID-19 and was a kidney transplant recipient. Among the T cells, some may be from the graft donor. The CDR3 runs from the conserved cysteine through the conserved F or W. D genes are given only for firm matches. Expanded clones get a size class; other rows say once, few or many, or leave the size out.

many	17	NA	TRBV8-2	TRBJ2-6	CGSHERITQSRANVLTF	TGTGGCAGTCATGAAAGGATAACACAAAGTCGGGCCAACGTCCTGACTTTC
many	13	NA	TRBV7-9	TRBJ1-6	CASGIGIGSPLHF	TGTGCCAGCGGGATAGGGATTGGTTCACCCCTCCACTTT
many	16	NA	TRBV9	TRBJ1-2	CASGVSYSRKTYGYTF	TGTGCCAGCGGCGTCTCGTACTCAAGAAAGACCTATGGCTACACCTTC
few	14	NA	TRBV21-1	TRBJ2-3	CASSTAGSNDTQYF	TGTGCCAGCAGCACGGCGGGTTCTAACGATACGCAGTATTTT
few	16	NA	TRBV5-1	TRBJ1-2	CASRFASVRKTYGYTF	TGCGCCAGCAGGTTCGCATCGGTTCGAAAGACCTATGGCTACACCTTC
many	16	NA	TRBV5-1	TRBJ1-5	CASSPGVSSVNQPQHF	TGCGCCAGCAGCCCGGGGGTCTCAAGCGTCAATCAGCCCCAGCATTTT
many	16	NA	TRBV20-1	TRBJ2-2	CSARLPGRGVRGELFF	TGCAGTGCTAGATTGCCAGGCAGGGGGGTTCGCGGGGAGCTGTTTTTT
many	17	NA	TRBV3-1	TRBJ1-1	CASSHSHPISIRTEAFF	TGTGCCAGCAGCCACTCGCATCCCATTTCAATTCGCACTGAAGCTTTCTTT
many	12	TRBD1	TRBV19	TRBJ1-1	CASSSGTVGAFF	TGTGCCAGTAGCAGTGGGACAGTAGGAGCTTTCTTT
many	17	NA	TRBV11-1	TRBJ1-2	CASSRSCKAGKTYGYTF	TGTGCCAGCAGCAGAAGTTGTAAGGCTGGAAAGACCTATGGCTACACCTTC
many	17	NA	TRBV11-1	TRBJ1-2	CASSVNGKAGKTYGYTF	TGTGCCAGCAGCGTCAATGGTAAGGCTGGAAAGACCTATGGCTACACCTTC
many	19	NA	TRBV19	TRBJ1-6	CASSIEIFSRDTYNSPLHF	TGTGCCAGTAGTATAGAGATTTTTTCGCGGGATACCTATAATTCACCCCTCCACTTT
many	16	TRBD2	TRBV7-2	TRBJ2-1	CASSPPAGLAGDEQFF	TGTGCCAGCAGCCCCCCAGCCGGGCTAGCGGGAGATGAGCAGTTCTTC
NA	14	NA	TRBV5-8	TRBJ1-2	CASDWGTWNYGYTF	TGTGCCAGCGACTGGGGAACTTGGAACTATGGCTACACCTTC
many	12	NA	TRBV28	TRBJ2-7	CASSSTHYEQYF	TGTGCCAGCAGTTCGACCCACTACGAGCAGTACTTC
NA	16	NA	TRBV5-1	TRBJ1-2	CASNLLSVRKTYGYTF	TGCGCCAGCAACTTATTATCGGTTCGAAAGACCTATGGCTACACCTTC
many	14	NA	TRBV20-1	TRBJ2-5	CSARSEGARETQYF	TGCAGTGCTAGATCGGAGGGGGCGAGAGAGACCCAGTACTTC
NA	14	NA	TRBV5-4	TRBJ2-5	CASSLRAGIETQYF	TGTGCCAGCAGCTTGAGGGCAGGGATAGAGACCCAGTACTTC
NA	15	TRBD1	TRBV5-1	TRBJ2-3	CASSLGDSYTDTQYF	TGCGCCAGCAGCTTGGGGGACAGCTACACAGATACGCAGTATTTT
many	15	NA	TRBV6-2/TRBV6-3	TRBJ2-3	CASRPNGLPTDTQYF	TGTGCCAGCAGACCGAACGGGCTCCCCACAGATACGCAGTATTTT
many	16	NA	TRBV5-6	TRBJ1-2	CASHLANSRKTYGYTF	TGTGCCAGCCATCTCGCCAATAGTCGAAAGACCTATGGCTACACCTTC
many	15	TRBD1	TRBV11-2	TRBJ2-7	CASSSGQGPFYEQYF	TGTGCCAGCAGCTCGGGACAGGGCCCTTTCTACGAGCAGTACTTC
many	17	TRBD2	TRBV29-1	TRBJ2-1	CSVETPLAGVPYNEQFF	TGCAGCGTTGAAACCCCACTAGCGGGAGTACCCTACAATGAGCAGTTCTTC
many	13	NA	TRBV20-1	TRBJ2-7	CSAVRDHSDEQYF	TGCAGTGCTGTCCGGGACCATAGCGACGAGCAGTACTTC
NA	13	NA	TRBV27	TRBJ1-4	CASSLRGDGKLFF	TGTGCCAGCAGTTTAAGAGGGGACGGCAAACTGTTTTTT
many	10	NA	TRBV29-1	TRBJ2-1	CSAVGVEQFF	TGCAGCGCCGTGGGGGTCGAGCAGTTCTTC
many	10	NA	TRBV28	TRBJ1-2	CARLRYGYTF	TGTGCCAGGCTCCGGTATGGCTACACCTTC
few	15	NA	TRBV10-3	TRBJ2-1	CAISVRRDFNVGQFF	TGTGCCATCAGTGTCAGGAGGGACTTTAACGTCGGGCAGTTCTTC
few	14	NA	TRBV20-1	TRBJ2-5	CSAITGLGGETQYF	TGCAGTGCTATAACAGGGTTGGGGGGAGAGACCCAGTACTTC
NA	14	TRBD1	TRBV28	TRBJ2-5	CASQRGTGQETQYF	TGTGCCAGCCAACGCGGGACAGGACAAGAGACCCAGTACTTC
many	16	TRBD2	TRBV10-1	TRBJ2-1	CASSEVSGSSYNEQFF	TGCGCCAGCAGTGAGGTTAGCGGGAGCTCCTACAATGAGCAGTTCTTC